The rows below give T cell receptor beta chains drawn from one sample of a study of blood T cell repertoires in COVID-19. TCRdb's table, derived via immunoSEQ multiplex PCR, lists solely in-frame clones and lacks some. The sample lists 250,000 to 350,000 clones; over 75% were seen once. Sample: peripheral blood. The receptors were gathered from a woman aged 45-65 years with active or convalescent COVID-19. The CDR3 runs from the conserved cysteine through the conserved F or W. The D gene is left open where the match is weak. Some rows have no size entry. The others give once, few or many, or a class for an expanded clone.

D	J	size	V	DNA	CDR3
NA	TRBJ1-2	NA	TRBV7-8	TGTGCCAGCAGCCCCCAGGGTGATGGCTACACCTTC	CASSPQGDGYTF
TRBD2	TRBJ2-7	NA	TRBV7-7	TGTGCTAGCAGCTCCCCCGGGGGGGACACACGGGCCTACGAGCAGTACTTC	CASSSPGGDTRAYEQYF
TRBD2	TRBJ2-3	NA	TRBV5-1	TGCGCCAGCAGGGTTGAACCGGGACTAGCGGGAGGAAGTACAGATACGCAGTATTTT	CASRVEPGLAGGSTDTQYF
NA	TRBJ2-3	NA	TRBV5-1	TGCGCCAGCAGCTTGCGCGGGATCAGGAACACAGATACGCAGTATTTT	CASSLRGIRNTDTQYF
NA	TRBJ1-6	NA	TRBV6-1	TGTGCCAGCAGTGCCGCGGGGGGCGTTAAGAATTCACCCCTCCACTTT	CASSAAGGVKNSPLHF
NA	TRBJ1-4	few	TRBV6-5	TGTGCCACCGAGACAGGTTGGGGTGAAAAACTGTTTTTT	CATETGWGEKLFF
NA	TRBJ1-1	NA	TRBV5-1	TGCGCCAGCAGCGGAAACAGGGATCGCGGCACTGAAGCTTTCTTT	CASSGNRDRGTEAFF
NA	TRBJ2-2	NA	TRBV15	TGTGCCACCAGCAGAGAGGTAGAGGTCACCGGGGAGCTGTTTTTT	CATSREVEVTGELFF
TRBD2	TRBJ2-7	NA	TRBV2	TGTGCCAGCAGTGAAACTAGCGGGATCTACGAGCAGTACTTC	CASSETSGIYEQYF
NA	TRBJ1-2	few	TRBV7-9	TGTGCCAGCAGCTTAGCCCAACCCACCTACAGGGCATACTATGGCTACACCTTC	CASSLAQPTYRAYYGYTF
TRBD1	TRBJ1-1	NA	TRBV7-8	TGTGCCAGCAGCCCTAAGGGACAGGGGATTTACACTGAAGCTTTCTTT	CASSPKGQGIYTEAFF
NA	TRBJ1-1	once	TRBV30	TGTGCCTGCCAAGTGGGGGCGAACACTGAAGCTTTCTTT	CACQVGANTEAFF
TRBD2	TRBJ2-7	NA	TRBV6-2/TRBV6-3	TGTGCCAGCAGCCACCCCCGACTAGCGGGGTTCTACGAGCAGTACTTC	CASSHPRLAGFYEQYF
NA	TRBJ1-2	NA	TRBV12-3/TRBV12-4	TGTGCCAGCAGTTTAGGACAGATTTATGGCTACACCTTC	CASSLGQIYGYTF
TRBD1	TRBJ2-5	NA	TRBV28	TGTGCCAGCAGTTTACCACCGGGACAGGTGGAGACCCAGTACTTC	CASSLPPGQVETQYF
NA	TRBJ1-1	NA	TRBV4-3	TGCGCCAGCAGCCTCGAGTGGCTCAGGGGAGGGACTGAAGCTTTCTTT	CASSLEWLRGGTEAFF
NA	TRBJ1-3	NA	TRBV7-2	TGTGCCAGCAGTGACTTCTCTGGAAACACCATATATTTT	CASSDFSGNTIYF
NA	TRBJ1-5	NA	TRBV4-1	TGCGCCAGCAGCCTCTCACTGAATCAGCCCCAGCATTTT	CASSLSLNQPQHF
NA	TRBJ2-1	NA	TRBV21-1	TGTGCCAGCAGCAACCTATACGAAGGGACTAGCATTTACAATGAGCAGTTCTTC	CASSNLYEGTSIYNEQFF
TRBD2	TRBJ2-7	NA	TRBV4-3	TGCGCCAGCAGCCTCGGACTAGCGGGATATGGGGGCGAGCAGTACTTC	CASSLGLAGYGGEQYF
NA	TRBJ1-1	NA	TRBV4-3	TGCGCCAGCAGCCGGAACCCGCAGGGTTATGGCACTGAAGCTTTCTTT	CASSRNPQGYGTEAFF
NA	TRBJ1-1	NA	TRBV18	TGTGCCAGCTCACCAGCGGCCAACACTGAAGCTTTCTTT	CASSPAANTEAFF
TRBD2	TRBJ2-1	NA	TRBV5-1	TGCGCCAGCAGCGACCCTCTTACGCGGGGGGAAAGGGATGAGCAGTTCTTC	CASSDPLTRGERDEQFF
NA	TRBJ2-7	once	TRBV7-2	TGTGCCAGCAGCTTACGCAGGGCTGCCTACGAGCAGTACTTC	CASSLRRAAYEQYF
NA	TRBJ1-2	NA	TRBV19	TGTGCCAGTAGTAATTCGTACAGTTCATATGGCTACACCTTC	CASSNSYSSYGYTF
TRBD1	TRBJ2-5	NA	TRBV19	TGTGCCAGTAGCCTCGGGACAGCCTCGGGACGTGAGACCCAGTACTTC	CASSLGTASGRETQYF
NA	TRBJ1-2	few	TRBV6-5	TGTGCCAGCAGTTACGGCCTAGTGAGTGGCTACACCTTC	CASSYGLVSGYTF
TRBD1	TRBJ2-7	NA	TRBV7-9	TGTGCCAGCAGCTTGCCGGGACAGGGGATCTACGAGCAGTACTTC	CASSLPGQGIYEQYF
NA	TRBJ1-1	NA	TRBV19	TGTGCCAGTAGTTCCCCGGGGCAGGGGTCGGCTTTCTTT	CASSSPGQGSAFF
NA	TRBJ2-2	NA	TRBV27	TGTGCCAGCAGTCACGCAGGGTACGCGAACACCGGGGAGCTGTTTTTT	CASSHAGYANTGELFF
NA	TRBJ1-2	NA	TRBV6-5	TGTGCCAGCAGCGATCGAGGGGGAGACTATGGCTACACCTTC	CASSDRGGDYGYTF
NA	TRBJ1-6	NA	TRBV9	TGTGCCAGCAGCTCCGCAGGAATATCACCCCTCCACTTT	CASSSAGISPLHF
NA	TRBJ1-3	NA	TRBV7-9	TGTGCCAGCGGGTCTTCGGGCAGGGAACGTAGAACCATATATTTT	CASGSSGRERRTIYF
NA	TRBJ1-2	NA	TRBV6-1	TGTGCCAGCAGTGAACAGGGAAGAAGCTATGGCTACACCTTC	CASSEQGRSYGYTF
NA	TRBJ1-2	NA	TRBV6-2/TRBV6-3	TGTGCCAGCAGTTACAGGAGGGACTATGGCTACACCTTC	CASSYRRDYGYTF
NA	TRBJ2-1	NA	TRBV9	TGTGCCAGCAGCCACCGGAGCGGGGAGGGGGATGAGCAGTTCTTC	CASSHRSGEGDEQFF
TRBD2	TRBJ2-2	NA	TRBV4-1	TGCGCCAGCAGCCAAGATAGTTTGAGCGGGGGGGCTTACGGGGAGCTGTTTTTT	CASSQDSLSGGAYGELFF
TRBD2	TRBJ2-1	once	TRBV28	TGTGCCAGCAGTTTAAGGGGCGGAGTAAGAGGCGGGAGGAATGAGCAGTTCTTC	CASSLRGGVRGGRNEQFF
NA	TRBJ1-1	NA	TRBV9	TGTGCCAGCAGCTTACACCCATCACAGGAAGCAAACCCTGAAGCTTTCTTT	CASSLHPSQEANPEAFF
NA	TRBJ2-4	NA	TRBV7-8	TGTGCCAGCCAGGCGGGGAATCCAGACATTCAGTACTTC	CASQAGNPDIQYF
NA	TRBJ1-1	NA	TRBV4-3	TGCGCCAGCAGCCACCTAACAGGGTGGGACACTGAAGCTTTCTTT	CASSHLTGWDTEAFF
TRBD2	TRBJ2-3	NA	TRBV10-2	TGCGCCAGCAGTTATGCGGCGGGGGGGCCGGATACGCAGTATTTT	CASSYAAGGPDTQYF